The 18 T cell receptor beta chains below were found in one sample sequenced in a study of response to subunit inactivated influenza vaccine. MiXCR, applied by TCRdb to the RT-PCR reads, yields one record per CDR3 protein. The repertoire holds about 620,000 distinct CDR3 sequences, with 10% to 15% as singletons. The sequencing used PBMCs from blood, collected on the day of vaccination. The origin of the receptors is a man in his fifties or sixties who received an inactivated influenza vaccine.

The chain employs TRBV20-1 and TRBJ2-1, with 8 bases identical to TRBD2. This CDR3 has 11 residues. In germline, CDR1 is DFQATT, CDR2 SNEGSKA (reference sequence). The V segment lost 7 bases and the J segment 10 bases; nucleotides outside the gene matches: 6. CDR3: CSVSGSEEQFF. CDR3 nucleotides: TGCAGTGTAAGCGGGAGCGAAGAGCAGTTCTTC.

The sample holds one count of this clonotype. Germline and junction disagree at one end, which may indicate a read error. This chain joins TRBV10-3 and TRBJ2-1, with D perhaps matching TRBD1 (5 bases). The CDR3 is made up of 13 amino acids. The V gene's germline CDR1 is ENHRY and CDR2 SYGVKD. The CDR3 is CAIRPTGHNEEFF. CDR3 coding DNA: TGTGCCATCAGACCTACAGGCCACAATGAGGAGTTCTTC.

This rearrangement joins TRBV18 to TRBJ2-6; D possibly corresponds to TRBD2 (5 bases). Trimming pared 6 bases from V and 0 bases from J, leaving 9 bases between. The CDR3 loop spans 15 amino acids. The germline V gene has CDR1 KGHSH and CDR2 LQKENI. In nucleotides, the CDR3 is TGTGCCAGCTCCAGCGAGGGCTCTGGGGCCAACGTCCTGACTTTC. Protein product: CASSSEGSGANVLTF.

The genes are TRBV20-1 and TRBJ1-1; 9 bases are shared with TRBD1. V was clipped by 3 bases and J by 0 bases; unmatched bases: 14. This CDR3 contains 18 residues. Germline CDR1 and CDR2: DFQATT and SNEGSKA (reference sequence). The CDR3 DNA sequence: TGCAGTGCTAGGAACCACAGGGGGCAGGTTTTTATGAACACTGAAGCTTTCTTT. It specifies CSARNHRGQVFMNTEAFF.

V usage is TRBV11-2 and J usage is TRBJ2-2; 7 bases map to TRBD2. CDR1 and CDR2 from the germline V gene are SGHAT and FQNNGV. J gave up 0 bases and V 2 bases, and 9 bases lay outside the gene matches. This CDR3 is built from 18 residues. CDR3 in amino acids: CASSLKSASGANTGELFF. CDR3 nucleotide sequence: TGTGCCAGCAGCTTAAAATCGGCTAGCGGAGCGAACACCGGGGAGCTGTTTTTT. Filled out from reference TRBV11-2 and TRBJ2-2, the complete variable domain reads EAGVAQSPRYKIIEKRQSVAFWCNPISGHATLYWYQQILGQGPKLLIQFQNNGVVDDSQLPKDRFSAERLKGVDSTLKIQPAKLEDSAVYLCASSLKSASGANTGELFFGEGSRLTVL.

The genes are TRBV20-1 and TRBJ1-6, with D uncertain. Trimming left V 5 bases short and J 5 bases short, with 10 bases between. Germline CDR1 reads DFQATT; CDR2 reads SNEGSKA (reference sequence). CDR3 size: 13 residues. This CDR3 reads CSAQQHNNSPLHF. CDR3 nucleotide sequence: TGCAGTGCTCAACAGCATAATAATTCACCCCTCCACTTT.

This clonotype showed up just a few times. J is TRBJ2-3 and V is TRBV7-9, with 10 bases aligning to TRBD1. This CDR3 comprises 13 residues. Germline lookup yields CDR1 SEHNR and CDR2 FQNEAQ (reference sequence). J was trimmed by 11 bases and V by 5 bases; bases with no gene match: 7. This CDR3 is CASSARGTGEQYF. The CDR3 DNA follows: TGTGCCAGCAGCGCGCGGGGGACAGGGGAGCAGTATTTT.

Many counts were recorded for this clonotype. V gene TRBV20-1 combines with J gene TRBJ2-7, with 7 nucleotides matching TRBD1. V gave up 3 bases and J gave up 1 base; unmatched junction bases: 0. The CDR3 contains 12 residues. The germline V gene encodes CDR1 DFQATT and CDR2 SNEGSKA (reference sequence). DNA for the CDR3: TGCAGTGCTAGGGGACAGTCCTACGAGCAGTACTTC. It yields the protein CSARGQSYEQYF.

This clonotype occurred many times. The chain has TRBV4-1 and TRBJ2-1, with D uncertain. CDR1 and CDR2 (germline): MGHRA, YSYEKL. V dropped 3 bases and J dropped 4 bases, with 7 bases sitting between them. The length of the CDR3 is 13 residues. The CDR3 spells CASSQTGYNEQFF. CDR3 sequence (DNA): TGCGCCAGCAGCCAGACCGGTTACAATGAGCAGTTCTTC.

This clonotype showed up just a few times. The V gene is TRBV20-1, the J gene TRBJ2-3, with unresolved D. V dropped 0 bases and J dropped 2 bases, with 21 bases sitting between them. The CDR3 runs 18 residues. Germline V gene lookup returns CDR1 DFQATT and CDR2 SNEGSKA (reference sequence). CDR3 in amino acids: CSARDRVRSGFITDTQYF. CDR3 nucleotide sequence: TGCAGTGCTAGAGATCGCGTCCGATCGGGTTTTATCACAGATACGCAGTATTTT.

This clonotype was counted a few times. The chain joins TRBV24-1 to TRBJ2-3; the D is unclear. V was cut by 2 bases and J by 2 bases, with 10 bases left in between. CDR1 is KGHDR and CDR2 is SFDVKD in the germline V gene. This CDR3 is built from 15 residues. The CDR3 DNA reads TGTGCCACCAGTGATTCCGGGCGGCTCACAGATACGCAGTATTTT. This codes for CATSDSGRLTDTQYF.

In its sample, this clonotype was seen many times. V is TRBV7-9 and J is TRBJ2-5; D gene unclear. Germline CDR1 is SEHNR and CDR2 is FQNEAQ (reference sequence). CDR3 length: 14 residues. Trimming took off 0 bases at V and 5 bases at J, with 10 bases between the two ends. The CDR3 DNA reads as TGTGCCAGCAGCTTAGCTAGTGGCGTGGAGACCCAGTACTTC. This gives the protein CASSLASGVETQYF.

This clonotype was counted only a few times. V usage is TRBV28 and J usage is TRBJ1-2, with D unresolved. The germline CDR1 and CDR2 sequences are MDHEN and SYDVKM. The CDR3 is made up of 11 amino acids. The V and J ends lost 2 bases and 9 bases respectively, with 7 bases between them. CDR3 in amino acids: CASSLGVRYTF. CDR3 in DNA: TGTGCCAGCAGTTTAGGGGTCCGCTACACCTTC.

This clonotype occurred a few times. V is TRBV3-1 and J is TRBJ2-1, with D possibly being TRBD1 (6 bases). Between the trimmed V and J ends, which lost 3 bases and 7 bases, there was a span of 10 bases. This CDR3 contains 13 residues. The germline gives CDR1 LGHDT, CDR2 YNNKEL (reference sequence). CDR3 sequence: CASSQAGVNEQFF. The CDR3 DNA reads TGTGCCAGCAGCCAGGCAGGGGTTAATGAGCAGTTCTTC.

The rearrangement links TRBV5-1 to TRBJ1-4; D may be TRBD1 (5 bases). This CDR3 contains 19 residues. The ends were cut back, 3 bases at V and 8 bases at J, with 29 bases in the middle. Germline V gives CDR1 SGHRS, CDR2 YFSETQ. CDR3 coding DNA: TGCGCCAGCAGCTCCCCCTCCTCCGGGACGGAGGACGGAGAGGAAAAACTGTTTTTT. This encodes CASSSPSSGTEDGEEKLFF.

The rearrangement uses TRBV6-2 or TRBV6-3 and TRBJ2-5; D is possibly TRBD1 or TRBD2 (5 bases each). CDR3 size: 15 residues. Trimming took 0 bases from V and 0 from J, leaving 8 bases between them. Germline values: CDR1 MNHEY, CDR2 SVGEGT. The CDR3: CASSYSGVYQETQYF. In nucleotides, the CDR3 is TGTGCCAGCAGTTACTCGGGGGTGTACCAAGAGACCCAGTACTTC.

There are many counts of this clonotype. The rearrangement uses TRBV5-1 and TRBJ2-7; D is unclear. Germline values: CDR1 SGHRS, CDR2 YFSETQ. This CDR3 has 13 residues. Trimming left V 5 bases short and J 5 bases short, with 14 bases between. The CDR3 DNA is TGCGCCAGCAGGGGTCAAGAAACCGACGAGCAGTACTTC. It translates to CASRGQETDEQYF. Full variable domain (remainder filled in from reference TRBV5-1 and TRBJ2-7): KAGVTQTPRYLIKTRGQQVTLSCSPISGHRSVSWYQQTPGQGLQFLFEYFSETQRNKGNFPGRFSGRQFSNSRSEMNVSTLELGDSALYLCASRGQETDEQYFGPGTRLTVT.

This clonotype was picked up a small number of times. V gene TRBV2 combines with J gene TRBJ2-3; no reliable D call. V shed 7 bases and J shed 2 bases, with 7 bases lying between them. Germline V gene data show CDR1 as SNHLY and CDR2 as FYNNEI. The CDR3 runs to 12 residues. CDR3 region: CASTRYTDTQYF. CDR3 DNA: TGTGCCAGCACCCGGTACACAGATACGCAGTATTTT.